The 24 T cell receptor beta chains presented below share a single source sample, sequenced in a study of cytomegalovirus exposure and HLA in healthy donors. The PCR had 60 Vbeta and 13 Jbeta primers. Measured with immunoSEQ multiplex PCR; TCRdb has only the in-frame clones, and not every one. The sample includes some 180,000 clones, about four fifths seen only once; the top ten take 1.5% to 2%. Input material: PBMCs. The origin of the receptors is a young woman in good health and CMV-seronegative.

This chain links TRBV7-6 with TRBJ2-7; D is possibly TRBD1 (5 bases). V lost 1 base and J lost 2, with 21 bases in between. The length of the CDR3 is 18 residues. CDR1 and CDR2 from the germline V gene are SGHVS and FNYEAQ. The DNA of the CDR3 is TGTGCCAGCAGCTTAGGAGACAGCTATCTTGTAAGCACCTACGAGCAGTACTTC. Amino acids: CASSLGDSYLVSTYEQYF. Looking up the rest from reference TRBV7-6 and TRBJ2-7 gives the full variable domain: GAGVSQSPRYKVTKRGQDVALRCDPISGHVSLYWYRQALGQGPEFLTYFNYEAQQDKSGLPNDRFSAERPEGSISTLTIQRTEQRDSAMYRCASSLGDSYLVSTYEQYFGPGTRLTVT.

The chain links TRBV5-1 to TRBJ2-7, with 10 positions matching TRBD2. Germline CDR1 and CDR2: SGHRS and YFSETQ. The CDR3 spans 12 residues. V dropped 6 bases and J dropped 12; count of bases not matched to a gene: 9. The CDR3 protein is CASTHRSSGGYF. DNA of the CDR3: TGCGCCAGCACACACCGGTCTAGCGGGGGGTACTTC. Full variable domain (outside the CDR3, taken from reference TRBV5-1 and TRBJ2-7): KAGVTQTPRYLIKTRGQQVTLSCSPISGHRSVSWYQQTPGQGLQFLFEYFSETQRNKGNFPGRFSGRQFSNSRSEMNVSTLELGDSALYLCASTHRSSGGYFGPGTRLTVT.

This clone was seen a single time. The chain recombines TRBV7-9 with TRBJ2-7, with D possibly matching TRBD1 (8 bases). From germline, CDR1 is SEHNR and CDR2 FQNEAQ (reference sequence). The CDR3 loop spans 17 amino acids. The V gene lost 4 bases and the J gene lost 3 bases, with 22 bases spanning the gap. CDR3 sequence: CASSSNRGGRAIYEQYF. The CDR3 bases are TGTGCCAGCAGCTCTAACAGGGGGGGGCGGGCTATCTACGAGCAGTACTTC.

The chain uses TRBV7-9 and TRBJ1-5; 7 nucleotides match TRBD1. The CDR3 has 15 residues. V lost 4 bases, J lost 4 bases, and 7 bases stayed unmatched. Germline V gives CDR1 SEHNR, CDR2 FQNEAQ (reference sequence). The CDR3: CASSSTGITNQPQHF. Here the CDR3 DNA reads TGTGCCAGCAGCTCGACAGGGATTACGAATCAGCCCCAGCATTTT.

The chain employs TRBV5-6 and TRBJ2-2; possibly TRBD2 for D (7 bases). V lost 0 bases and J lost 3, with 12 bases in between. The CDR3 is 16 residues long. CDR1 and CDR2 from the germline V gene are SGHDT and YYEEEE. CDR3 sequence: CASSLGGGAHTGELFF. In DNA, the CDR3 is TGTGCCAGCAGCTTGGGTGGGGGGGCCCACACCGGGGAGCTGTTTTTT.

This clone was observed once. CDR3 bases: TGTGCCAGCAGTGAAGGCCTCTCGGACAGGGGGGACGAGCAGTACTTC. Its translation: CASSEGLSDRGDEQYF. J is TRBJ2-7 and V is TRBV2, with TRBD1 matching over 10 bases. The CDR3 totals 16 residues. In germline, CDR1 is SNHLY, CDR2 FYNNEI. V lost 1 base, J lost 5 bases, and 8 bases stayed unmatched.

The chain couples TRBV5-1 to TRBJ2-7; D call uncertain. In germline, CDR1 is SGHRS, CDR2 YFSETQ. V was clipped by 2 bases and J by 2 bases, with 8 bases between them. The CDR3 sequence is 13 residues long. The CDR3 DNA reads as TGCGCCAGCAGCTTTGACTTTACCTACGAGCAGTACTTC. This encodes CASSFDFTYEQYF. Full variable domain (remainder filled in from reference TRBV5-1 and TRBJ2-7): KAGVTQTPRYLIKTRGQQVTLSCSPISGHRSVSWYQQTPGQGLQFLFEYFSETQRNKGNFPGRFSGRQFSNSRSEMNVSTLELGDSALYLCASSFDFTYEQYFGPGTRLTVT.

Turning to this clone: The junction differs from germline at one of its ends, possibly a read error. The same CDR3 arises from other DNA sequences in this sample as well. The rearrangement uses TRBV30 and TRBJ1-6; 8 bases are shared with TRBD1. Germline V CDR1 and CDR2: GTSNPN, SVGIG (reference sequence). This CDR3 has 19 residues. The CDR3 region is CAWSVPGTGGHKKNSPLHF. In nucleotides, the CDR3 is TGTGCTTGGAGTGTTCCCGGGACAGGAGGGCACAAAAAGAATTCACCCCTCCACTTT.

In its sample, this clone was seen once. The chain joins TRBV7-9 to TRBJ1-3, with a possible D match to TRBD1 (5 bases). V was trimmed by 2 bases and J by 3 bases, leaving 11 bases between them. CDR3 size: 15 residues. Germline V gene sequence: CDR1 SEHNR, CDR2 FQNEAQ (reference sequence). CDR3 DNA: TGTGCCAGCAGCTTAATCTCCAGGGATGGAAACACCATATATTTT. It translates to CASSLISRDGNTIYF.

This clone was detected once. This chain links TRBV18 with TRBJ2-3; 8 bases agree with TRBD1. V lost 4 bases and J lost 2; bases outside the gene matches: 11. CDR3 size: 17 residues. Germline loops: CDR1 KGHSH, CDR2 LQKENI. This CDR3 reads CASSQPGQAALTDTQYF. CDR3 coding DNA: TGTGCCAGCTCACAGCCGGGACAGGCAGCCCTCACAGATACGCAGTATTTT.

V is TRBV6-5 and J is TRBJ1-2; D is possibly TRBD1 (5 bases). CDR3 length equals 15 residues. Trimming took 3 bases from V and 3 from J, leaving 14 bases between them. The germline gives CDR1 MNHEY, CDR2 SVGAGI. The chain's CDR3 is CASSYPAGGDYGYTF. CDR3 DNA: TGTGCCAGCAGTTATCCAGCGGGGGGAGACTATGGCTACACCTTC.

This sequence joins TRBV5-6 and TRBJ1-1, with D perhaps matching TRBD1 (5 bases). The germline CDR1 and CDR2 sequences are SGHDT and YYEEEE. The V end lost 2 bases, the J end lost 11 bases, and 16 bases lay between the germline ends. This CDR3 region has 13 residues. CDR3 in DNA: TGTGCCAGCAGCTTTTCCCCCCCAGGGCCGGCTTTCTTT. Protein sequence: CASSFSPPGPAFF.

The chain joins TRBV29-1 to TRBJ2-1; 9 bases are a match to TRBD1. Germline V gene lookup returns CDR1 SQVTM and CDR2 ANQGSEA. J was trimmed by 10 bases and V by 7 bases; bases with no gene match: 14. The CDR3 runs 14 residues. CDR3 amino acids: CSAGTGQGVREQFF. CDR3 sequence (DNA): TGCAGCGCTGGTACGGGACAGGGAGTGCGCGAGCAGTTCTTC.

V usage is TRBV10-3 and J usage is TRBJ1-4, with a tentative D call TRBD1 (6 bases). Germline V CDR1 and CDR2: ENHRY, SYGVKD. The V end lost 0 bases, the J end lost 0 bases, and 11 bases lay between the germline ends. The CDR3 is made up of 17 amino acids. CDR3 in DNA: TGTGCCATCAGTGAGTCGCTCGGACAGCCAACTAATGAAAAACTGTTTTTT. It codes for CAISESLGQPTNEKLFF.

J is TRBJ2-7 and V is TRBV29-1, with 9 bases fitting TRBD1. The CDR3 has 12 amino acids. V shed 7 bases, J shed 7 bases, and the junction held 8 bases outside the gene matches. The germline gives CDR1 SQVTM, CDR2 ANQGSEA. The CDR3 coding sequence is TGCAGCGGGACAGGGGCTCTAAAGGAGCAGTACTTC. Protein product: CSGTGALKEQYF.

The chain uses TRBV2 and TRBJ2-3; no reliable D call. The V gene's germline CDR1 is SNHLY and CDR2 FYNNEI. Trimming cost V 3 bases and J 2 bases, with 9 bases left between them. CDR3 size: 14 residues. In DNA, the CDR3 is TGTGCCAGCAGTGATGGGCCGATCACAGATACGCAGTATTTT. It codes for CASSDGPITDTQYF.

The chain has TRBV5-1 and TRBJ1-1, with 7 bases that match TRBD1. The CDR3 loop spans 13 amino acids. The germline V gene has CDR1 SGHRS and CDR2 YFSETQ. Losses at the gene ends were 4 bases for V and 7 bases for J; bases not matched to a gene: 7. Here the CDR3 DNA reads TGCGCCAGCAGCGGAAGGGACAGACTTGAAGCTTTCTTT. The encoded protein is CASSGRDRLEAFF. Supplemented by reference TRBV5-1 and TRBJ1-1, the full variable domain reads KAGVTQTPRYLIKTRGQQVTLSCSPISGHRSVSWYQQTPGQGLQFLFEYFSETQRNKGNFPGRFSGRQFSNSRSEMNVSTLELGDSALYLCASSGRDRLEAFFGQGTRLTVV.

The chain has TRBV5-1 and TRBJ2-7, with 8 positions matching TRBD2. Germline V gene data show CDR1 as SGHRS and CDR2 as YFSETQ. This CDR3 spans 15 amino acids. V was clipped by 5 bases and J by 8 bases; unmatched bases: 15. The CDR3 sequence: CASSSGGGYGLQQYF. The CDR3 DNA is TGCGCCAGCAGTTCCGGGGGGGGATATGGGTTACAGCAGTACTTC.

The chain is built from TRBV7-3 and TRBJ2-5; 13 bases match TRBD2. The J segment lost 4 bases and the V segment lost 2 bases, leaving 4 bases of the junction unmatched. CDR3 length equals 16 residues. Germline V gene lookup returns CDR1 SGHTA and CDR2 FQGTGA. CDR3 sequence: CASSLQLAGGAETQYF. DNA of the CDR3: TGTGCCAGCAGCTTACAACTAGCGGGGGGGGCAGAGACCCAGTACTTC.

The CDR3 DNA reads as TGCGCCAGCAGCGTCACAGGGTCGGGGACTGAAGCTTTCTTT. This encodes CASSVTGSGTEAFF. This chain links TRBV5-1 with TRBJ1-1, with a weak D call TRBD1 (6 bases). Trimming pared 4 bases from V and 5 bases from J, leaving 15 bases between. CDR1 and CDR2 (germline): SGHRS, YFSETQ. The CDR3 is made up of 14 amino acids.

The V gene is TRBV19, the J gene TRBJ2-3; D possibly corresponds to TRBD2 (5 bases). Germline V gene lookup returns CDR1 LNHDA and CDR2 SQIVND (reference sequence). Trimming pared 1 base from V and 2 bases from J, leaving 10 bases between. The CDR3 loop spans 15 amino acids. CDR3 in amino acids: CASSIALGNTDTQYF. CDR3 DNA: TGTGCCAGTAGTATAGCTCTCGGGAACACAGATACGCAGTATTTT. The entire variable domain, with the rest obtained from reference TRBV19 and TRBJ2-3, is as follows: DGGITQSPKYLFRKEGQNVTLSCEQNLNHDAMYWYRQDPGQGLRLIYYSQIVNDFQKGDIAEGYSVSREKKESFPLTVTSAQKNPTAFYLCASSIALGNTDTQYFGPGTRLTVL.

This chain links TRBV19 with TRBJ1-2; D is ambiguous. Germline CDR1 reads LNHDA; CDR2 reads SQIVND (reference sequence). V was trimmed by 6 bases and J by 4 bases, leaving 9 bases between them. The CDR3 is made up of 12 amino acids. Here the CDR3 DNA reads TGTGCCAGTAGGGATAGACTCTATGGCTACACCTTC. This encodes CASRDRLYGYTF.

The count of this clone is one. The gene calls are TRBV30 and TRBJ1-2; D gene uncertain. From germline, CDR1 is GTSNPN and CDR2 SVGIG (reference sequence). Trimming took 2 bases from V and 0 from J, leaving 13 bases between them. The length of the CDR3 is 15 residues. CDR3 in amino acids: CAWSPRILTNYGYTF. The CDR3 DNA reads TGTGCCTGGAGTCCTCGAATACTGACTAACTATGGCTACACCTTC.

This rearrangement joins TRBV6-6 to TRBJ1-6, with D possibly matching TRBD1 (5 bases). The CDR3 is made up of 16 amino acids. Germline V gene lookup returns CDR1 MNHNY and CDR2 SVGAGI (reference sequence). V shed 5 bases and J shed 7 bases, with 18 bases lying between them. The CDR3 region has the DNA TGTGCCAGCAGTCCCCGGTGGGGGGTTAGAAATTCACCCCTCCACTTT. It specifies CASSPRWGVRNSPLHF.